This T cell receptor (beta chain) was sequenced for a study of tumor-infiltrating lymphocytes in localized non-small cell lung cancer. The germline CDR1 and CDR2 sequences are SGDLS and YYNGEE. Deletions cut 5 bases from V and 0 bases from J, with 11 bases between. The CDR3 extends over 14 amino acids. General study findings and limits: Technical variation could not be separated from intratumor heterogeneity here.

Comment on this clone: The target antigen is unknown.

TCRdb keeps only in-frame clones here, not all; method: immunoSEQ multiplex PCR. The table has approximately 10,000 clones, about 60% seen once. The sequence derives from a human donor with non-small cell lung cancer. The sample was uninvolved lung tissue not adjacent to the tumor. This chain links TRBV9 with TRBJ1-1; D gene ambiguous. The CDR3 sequence is CASRKGVMNTEAFF. In nucleotides, the CDR3 is TGTGCCAGCAGGAAAGGCGTTATGAACACTGAAGCTTTCTTT.